This T cell receptor beta chain was recovered during a study of T cell responses to AZD1222 COVID-19 vaccine. Deletions cut 2 bases from V and 1 base from J, with 11 bases between. In germline, CDR1 is MNHEY, CDR2 SVGAGI. There are 15 residues in the CDR3. Broader study findings: Donor demographics were predominantly white British with a female majority; clonal diversity may be underestimated. It was only after the peak T cell response that any repertoires were sampled.

TCRdb's copy holds only in-frame clones and misses some; the assay was immunoSEQ multiplex PCR. This table has about 110,000 clones, roughly 86% appearing once. Comments on this clone: The antigen remains undetermined.

This sequence originates from an adult in good health. Material: peripheral blood, obtained on day 0 of AZD1222 vaccination. The chain has TRBV6-5 and TRBJ1-2; D perhaps matches TRBD1 (6 bases). The CDR3 reads CASSYPTGHNYGYTF. CDR3 coding DNA: TGTGCCAGCAGTTACCCGACAGGACATAACTATGGCTACACCTTC.